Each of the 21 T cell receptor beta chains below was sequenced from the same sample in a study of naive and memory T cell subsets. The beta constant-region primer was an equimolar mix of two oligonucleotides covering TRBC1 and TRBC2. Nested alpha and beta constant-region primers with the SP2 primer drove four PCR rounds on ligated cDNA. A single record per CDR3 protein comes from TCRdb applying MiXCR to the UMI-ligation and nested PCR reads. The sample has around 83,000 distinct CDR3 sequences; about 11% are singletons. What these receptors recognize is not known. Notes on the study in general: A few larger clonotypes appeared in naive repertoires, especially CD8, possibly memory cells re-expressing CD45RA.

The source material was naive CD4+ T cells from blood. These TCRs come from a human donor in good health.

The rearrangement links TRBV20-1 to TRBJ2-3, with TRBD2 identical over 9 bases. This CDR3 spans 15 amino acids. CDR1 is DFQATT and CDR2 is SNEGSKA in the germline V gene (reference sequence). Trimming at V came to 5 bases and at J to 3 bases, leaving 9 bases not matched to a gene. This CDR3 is CSALANSGSTDTQYF. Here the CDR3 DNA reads TGCAGTGCTCTCGCCAATAGCGGGAGTACAGATACGCAGTATTTT.

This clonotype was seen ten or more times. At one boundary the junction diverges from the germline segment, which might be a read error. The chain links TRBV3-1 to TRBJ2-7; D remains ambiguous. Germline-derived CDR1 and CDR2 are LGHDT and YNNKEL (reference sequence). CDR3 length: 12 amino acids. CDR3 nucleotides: TGTGCCAGCAGCCTCCGCGGTGGGCCCGCTGTTTTC. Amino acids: CASSLRGGPAVF.

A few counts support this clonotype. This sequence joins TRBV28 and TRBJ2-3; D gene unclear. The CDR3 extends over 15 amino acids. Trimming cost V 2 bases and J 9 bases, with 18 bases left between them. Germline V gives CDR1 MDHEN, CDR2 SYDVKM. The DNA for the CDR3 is TGTGCCAGCAGTTTAATCCCCCCCCGTCCGTTGACGCAGTATTTT. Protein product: CASSLIPPRPLTQYF.

CDR3 region: CASSEWSLVSPLHF. In nucleotides, the CDR3 is TGTGCCAGCAGTGAATGGTCCCTGGTCTCACCCCTCCACTTT. The chain recombines TRBV25-1 with TRBJ1-6; D call uncertain. This CDR3 has 14 residues. V was clipped by 1 base and J by 10 bases, with 11 bases between them. Per the germline V gene, CDR1 is MGHDK and CDR2 is SYGVNS.

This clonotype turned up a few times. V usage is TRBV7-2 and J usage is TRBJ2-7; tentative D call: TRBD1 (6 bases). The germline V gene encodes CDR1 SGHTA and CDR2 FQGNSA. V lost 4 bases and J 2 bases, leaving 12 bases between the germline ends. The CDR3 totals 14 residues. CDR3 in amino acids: CASSSPDRPYEQYF. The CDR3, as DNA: TGTGCCAGCAGCTCCCCGGACAGACCCTACGAGCAGTACTTC. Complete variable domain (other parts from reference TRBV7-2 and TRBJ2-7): GAGVSQSPSNKVTEKGKDVELRCDPISGHTALYWYRQSLGQGLEFLIYFQGNSAPDKSGLPSDRFSAERTGGSVSTLTIQRTQQEDSAVYLCASSSPDRPYEQYFGPGTRLTVT.

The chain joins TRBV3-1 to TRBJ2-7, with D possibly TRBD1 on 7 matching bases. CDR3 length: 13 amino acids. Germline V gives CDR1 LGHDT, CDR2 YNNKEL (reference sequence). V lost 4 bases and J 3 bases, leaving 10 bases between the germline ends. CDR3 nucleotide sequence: TGTGCCAGCAGCCGCGGGACAGTCTACGAGCAGTACTTC. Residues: CASSRGTVYEQYF.

This chain's CDR3 is CASTALQSSYEQYF. For the CDR3, the DNA is TGTGCCAGCACGGCCCTTCAGTCGTCCTACGAGCAGTACTTC. This chain links TRBV12-3 or TRBV12-4 with TRBJ2-7; D remains ambiguous. The CDR3 has 14 residues. The V gene lost 7 bases and the J gene lost 1 base, with 14 bases spanning the gap.

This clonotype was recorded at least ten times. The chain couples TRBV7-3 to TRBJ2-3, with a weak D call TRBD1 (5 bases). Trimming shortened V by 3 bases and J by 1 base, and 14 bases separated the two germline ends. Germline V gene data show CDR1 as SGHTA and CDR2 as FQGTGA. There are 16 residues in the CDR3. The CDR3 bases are TGTGCCAGCAGCTTCTTCAGGGAATCTCGCACAGATACGCAGTATTTT. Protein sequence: CASSFFRESRTDTQYF. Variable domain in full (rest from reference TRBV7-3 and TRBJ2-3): GAGVSQTPSNKVTEKGKYVELRCDPISGHTALYWYRQSLGQGPEFLIYFQGTGAADDSGLPNDRFFAVRPEGSVSTLKIQRTERGDSAVYLCASSFFRESRTDTQYFGPGTRLTVL.

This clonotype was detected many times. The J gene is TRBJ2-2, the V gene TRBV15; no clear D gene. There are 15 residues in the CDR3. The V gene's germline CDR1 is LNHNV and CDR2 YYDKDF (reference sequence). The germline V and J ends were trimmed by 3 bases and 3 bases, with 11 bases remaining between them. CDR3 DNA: TGTGCCACCAGCAGGGGGATCTTGGACACCGGGGAGCTGTTTTTT. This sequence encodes CATSRGILDTGELFF. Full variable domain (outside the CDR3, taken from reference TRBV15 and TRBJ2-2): DAMVIQNPRYQVTQFGKPVTLSCSQTLNHNVMYWYQQKSSQAPKLLFHYYDKDFNNEADTPDNFQSRRPNTSFCFLDIRSPGLGDTAMYLCATSRGILDTGELFFGEGSRLTVL.

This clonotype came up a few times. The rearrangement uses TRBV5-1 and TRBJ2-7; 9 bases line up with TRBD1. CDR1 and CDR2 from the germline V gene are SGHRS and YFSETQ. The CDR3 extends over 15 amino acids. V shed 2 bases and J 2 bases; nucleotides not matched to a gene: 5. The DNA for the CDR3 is TGCGCCAGCAGCTTAGACAGGGGGACAACCTACGAGCAGTACTTC. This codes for CASSLDRGTTYEQYF.

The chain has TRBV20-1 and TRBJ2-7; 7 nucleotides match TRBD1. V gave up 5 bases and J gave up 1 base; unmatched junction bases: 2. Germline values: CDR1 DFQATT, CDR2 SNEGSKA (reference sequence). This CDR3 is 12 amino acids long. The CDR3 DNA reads TGCAGTGCTGGCAGGGGGTCCTACGAGCAGTACTTC. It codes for CSAGRGSYEQYF.

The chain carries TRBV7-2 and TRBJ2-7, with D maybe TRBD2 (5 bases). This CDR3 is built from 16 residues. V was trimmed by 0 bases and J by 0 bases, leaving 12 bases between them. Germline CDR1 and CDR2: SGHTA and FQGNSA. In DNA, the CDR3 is TGTGCCAGCAGCTTAGCTCCGGGGTCGGCCTCCTACGAGCAGTACTTC. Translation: CASSLAPGSASYEQYF.

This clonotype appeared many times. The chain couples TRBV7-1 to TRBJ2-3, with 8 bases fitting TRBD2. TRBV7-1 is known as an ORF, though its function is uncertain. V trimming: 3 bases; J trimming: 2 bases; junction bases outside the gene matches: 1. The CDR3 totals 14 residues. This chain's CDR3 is CASSSTSVTDTQYF. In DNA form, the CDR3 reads TGTGCCAGCAGCTCGACTAGCGTCACAGATACGCAGTATTTT.

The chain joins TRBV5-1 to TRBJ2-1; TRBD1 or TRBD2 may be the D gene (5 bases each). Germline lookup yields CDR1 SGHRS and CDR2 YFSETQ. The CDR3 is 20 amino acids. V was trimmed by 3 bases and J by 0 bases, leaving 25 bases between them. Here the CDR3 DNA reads TGCGCCAGCAGCTGGGACCCCGGACCCGTCGCGCCAAGCTCCTACAATGAGCAGTTCTTC. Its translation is CASSWDPGPVAPSSYNEQFF.

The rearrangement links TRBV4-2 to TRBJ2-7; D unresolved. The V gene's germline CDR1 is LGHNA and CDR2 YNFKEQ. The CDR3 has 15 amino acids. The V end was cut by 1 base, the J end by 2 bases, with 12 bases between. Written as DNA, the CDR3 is TGTGCCAGCAGCCAAGCGGCGTCCTCCCCCTACGAGCAGTACTTC. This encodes CASSQAASSPYEQYF.

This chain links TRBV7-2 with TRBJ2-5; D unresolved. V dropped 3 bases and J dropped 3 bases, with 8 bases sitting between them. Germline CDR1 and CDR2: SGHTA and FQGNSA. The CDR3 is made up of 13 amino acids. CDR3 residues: CASSFYQEETQYF. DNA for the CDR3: TGTGCCAGCAGCTTCTATCAGGAAGAGACCCAGTACTTC.

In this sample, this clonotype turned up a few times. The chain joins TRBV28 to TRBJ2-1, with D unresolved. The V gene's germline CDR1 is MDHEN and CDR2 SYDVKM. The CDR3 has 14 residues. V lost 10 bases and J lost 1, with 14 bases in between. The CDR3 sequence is CATLNGGSYNEQFF. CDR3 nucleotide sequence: TGTGCCACCTTGAACGGCGGTTCCTACAATGAGCAGTTCTTC.

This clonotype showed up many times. The CDR3 region is CATSAVRGEKLFF. CDR3 in DNA: TGTGCCACCAGTGCCGTCCGAGGTGAAAAACTGTTTTTT. The chain is built from TRBV15 and TRBJ1-4; D is unresolved. Trimming left V 6 bases short and J 7 bases short, with 12 bases between. CDR1 is LNHNV and CDR2 is YYDKDF in the germline V gene (reference sequence). The CDR3 has 13 amino acids.

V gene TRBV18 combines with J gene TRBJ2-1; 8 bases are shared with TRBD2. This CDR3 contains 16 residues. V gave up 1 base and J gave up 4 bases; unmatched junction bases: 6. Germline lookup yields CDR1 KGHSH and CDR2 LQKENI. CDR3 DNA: TGTGCCAGCTCACCACTCGTAGCGGGGCTTTACAATGAGCAGTTCTTC. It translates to CASSPLVAGLYNEQFF. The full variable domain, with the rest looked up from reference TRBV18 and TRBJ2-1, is NAGVMQNPRHLVRRRGQEARLRCSPMKGHSHVYWYRQLPEEGLKFMVYLQKENIIDESGMPKERFSAEFPKEGPSILRIQQVVRGDSAAYFCASSPLVAGLYNEQFFGPGTRLTVL.

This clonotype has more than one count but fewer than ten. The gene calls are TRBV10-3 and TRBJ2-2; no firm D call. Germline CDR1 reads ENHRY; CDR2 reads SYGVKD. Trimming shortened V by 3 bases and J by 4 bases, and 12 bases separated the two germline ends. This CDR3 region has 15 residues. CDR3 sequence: CAISEASGPTGELFF. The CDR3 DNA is TGTGCCATCAGTGAAGCATCAGGTCCCACCGGGGAGCTGTTTTTT.

This CDR3 is CASSSRRTDSYEQYF. The CDR3 coding sequence is TGTGCCAGCAGCTCGAGACGGACGGACTCCTACGAGCAGTACTTC. The chain is built from TRBV5-4 and TRBJ2-7; D is uncertain. The CDR3 consists of 15 residues. V dropped 3 bases and J dropped 0 bases, with 13 bases sitting between them. Per the germline V gene, CDR1 is SGHNT and CDR2 is YYREEE (reference sequence).